Listed below are T cell receptor beta chains from one sample, sequenced in a study of T cells in Graves' hyperthyroidism and ophthalmopathy. TCRdb independently ran MiXCR on the multiplex PCR reads; one entry per CDR3 protein. The repertoire has a few hundred thousand distinct CDR3 sequences, about 15% of them found once; the top ten carry about 18%. The specimen sequenced was blood. Receptor source: a woman younger than 45 with Graves' ophthalmopathy. CDR3s include the opening cysteine and the closing phenylalanine or tryptophan. A D gene is named only where the DNA matches it firmly. Clone size is stated in some rows and not others, as once, few, many or a class when expanded.

TRBJ2-7,-,TRBV11-3,many,CASSLNRYEQYF,TGTGCCAGCAGCCTAAACCGCTACGAGCAGTACTTC
TRBJ2-6,TRBD2,TRBV12-3/TRBV12-4,many,CASTTRGSSTGANVLTF,TGTGCCAGCACCACGCGGGGGTCGTCAACTGGGGCCAACGTCCTGACTTTC
TRBJ2-7,-,TRBV28,many,CASSTGERGAYEQYF,TGTGCCAGCAGTACAGGGGAGCGGGGCGCCTACGAGCAGTACTTC
TRBJ1-1,-,TRBV5-1,many,CASSLNPRTEAFF,TGCGCCAGCAGCTTGAACCCCCGCACTGAAGCTTTCTTT
TRBJ1-1,-,TRBV7-9,-,CASSLGRDGVWVDTEAFF,TGTGCCAGCAGCTTAGGTAGGGACGGGGTCTGGGTGGACACTGAAGCTTTCTTT
TRBJ2-7,-,TRBV12-3/TRBV12-4,many,CASSFADRSRFSYEQYF,TGTGCCAGCAGTTTTGCCGACAGGTCCAGATTCTCCTACGAGCAGTACTTC
TRBJ2-1,-,TRBV16,many,CASSQSSNNEQFF,TGTGCCAGCAGCCAATCCTCCAACAATGAGCAGTTCTTC
TRBJ2-1,-,TRBV7-6,many,CASSQQWGNNEQFF,TGTGCCAGCAGCCAACAGTGGGGCAACAATGAGCAGTTCTTC
TRBJ2-1,-,TRBV10-3,-,CAISGTGGPVEQFF,TGTGCCATCAGCGGAACGGGGGGCCCGGTTGAGCAGTTCTTC
TRBJ2-7,TRBD2,TRBV20-1,many,CSASRTSRNYEQYF,TGCAGTGCTTCCCGGACTAGCAGAAATTACGAGCAGTACTTC
TRBJ2-5,-,TRBV7-8,-,CASSLGDTGTTGAPREYF,TGTGCCAGCAGCTTAGGGGACACGGGGACTACAGGGGCCCCAAGGGAGTACTTC
TRBJ2-1,TRBD2,TRBV25-1,-,CASSNSGGGYNEQFF,TGTGCCAGCTCAAATAGCGGGGGCGGCTACAATGAGCAGTTCTTC
TRBJ2-5,-,TRBV5-1,many,CASTDFDSQETQYF,TGCGCCAGCACCGATTTTGACAGCCAAGAGACCCAGTACTTC
TRBJ1-2,-,TRBV4-1,-,CASSPQSRQAANYGYTF,TGCGCCAGCAGCCCCCAGTCCCGACAAGCAGCTAACTATGGCTACACCTTC
TRBJ2-2,-,TRBV14,few,CASSQFYTGELFF,TGTGCCAGCAGCCAATTTTATACCGGGGAGCTGTTTTTT
TRBJ1-2,-,TRBV27,few,CASRVLGEGNYGYTF,TGTGCCAGCAGGGTATTAGGAGAAGGAAACTATGGCTACACCTTC
TRBJ2-1,TRBD1,TRBV27,many,CASSRGQGVYNEQFF,TGTGCCAGCAGTCGTGGACAGGGGGTTTACAATGAGCAGTTCTTC
TRBJ2-1,-,TRBV6-1,many,CASSKPEGGNEQFF,TGTGCCAGCAGTAAACCCGAAGGGGGGAATGAGCAGTTCTTC
TRBJ1-2,-,TRBV2,-,CASSEWAEANYGYTF,TGTGCCAGCAGTGAATGGGCAGAAGCTAACTATGGCTACACCTTC
TRBJ2-7,TRBD2,TRBV20-1,few,CSARSGADQNF,TGCAGTGCTAGGAGCGGGGCCGATCAGAACTTC
TRBJ2-3,TRBD2,TRBV7-9,many,CASSFSGTSTPDTQYF,TGTGCCAGCAGCTTCTCCGGGACTAGCACTCCGGATACGCAGTATTTT
TRBJ1-1,-,TRBV30,many,CAWSGGANAEAFF,TGTGCCTGGAGTGGGGGGGCCAACGCTGAAGCTTTCTTT
TRBJ2-3,-,TRBV7-8,many,CASSLYALTASTDTQYF,TGTGCCAGCAGCTTATATGCCCTAACAGCTAGCACAGATACGCAGTATTTT
TRBJ2-1,TRBD1,TRBV6-1,many,CASSSWTGFNEQFF,TGTGCCAGCAGTTCATGGACAGGGTTTAATGAGCAGTTCTTC
TRBJ2-3,-,TRBV7-2,many,CASSSTRGGRDTQYF,TGTGCCAGCAGCTCCACCCGAGGGGGGCGAGATACGCAGTATTTT
TRBJ1-5,TRBD1,TRBV7-9,-,CASSYWTGGDQPQHF,TGTGCCAGCAGCTACTGGACAGGGGGAGACCAGCCCCAGCATTTT
TRBJ2-7,-,TRBV28,-,CASSLGIEQYF,TGTGCCAGCAGTTTAGGAATCGAGCAGTACTTC
TRBJ2-7,-,TRBV19,-,CASSTARSYEQYF,TGTGCCAGTAGTACCGCCAGGTCCTACGAGCAGTACTTC